This T cell receptor (beta chain) was sequenced for a study of T cells after yellow fever vaccination. The germline gives CDR1 MNHEY, CDR2 SMNVEV (reference sequence). Trimming pared 6 bases from V and 3 bases from J, leaving 14 bases between. CDR3 length: 14 residues. A 5'RACE template-switching step, the method used to make TCR cDNA, added a universal primer site and UMIs. Via MiXCR, TCRdb re-called the 5' RACE reads, giving one row per CDR3 protein. The data contain a few hundred thousand distinct CDR3 sequences, 5.2% of them singletons. The starting material was CD4+ T cells sorted from PBMCs, obtained on the day of the yellow fever booster vaccination. The rearrangement joins TRBV27 to TRBJ1-1; no firm D call. This TCR came from a man aged 18 to 30 who received the YFV17D yellow fever vaccine. DNA for the CDR3: TGTGCCAGCAGCCCCCGGGCGTGGGACACTGAAGCTTTCTTT. Protein sequence: CASSPRAWDTEAFF.